The rows below give T cell receptor beta chains drawn from one sample of a study of cytomegalovirus exposure and HLA in healthy donors. The assay was immunoSEQ multiplex PCR, and TCRdb's table has in-frame clones only and misses some. This sample carries 100,000 to 150,000 clones, just under 95% of them seen once, and the ten largest clones take around 1.2%. Sequencing input: PBMCs. Source of these receptors: a woman under 30 in good health and CMV-seronegative. Both conserved end residues are part of each CDR3. The order of the fields is D gene, clone size, V gene, J gene, CDR3 protein, CDR3 DNA. A D gene is named only where the DNA matches it firmly. Not every row has a clone size; where given, it reads once, few, many or a size class.

D: .
size: .
V: TRBV6-1
J: TRBJ1-2
CDR3: CASGSGTTQAYTF
DNA: TGTGCCAGCGGCTCCGGGACAACGCAGGCCTACACCTTC

D: TRBD1
size: .
V: TRBV6-5
J: TRBJ2-7
CDR3: CASSAPGQTYEQYF
DNA: TGTGCCAGCAGTGCACCGGGACAGACCTACGAGCAGTACTTC

D: TRBD2
size: .
V: TRBV7-2
J: TRBJ2-2
CDR3: CASSPLAGAGELFF
DNA: TGTGCCAGCAGCCCACTAGCGGGGGCGGGGGAGCTGTTTTTT

D: .
size: .
V: TRBV7-9
J: TRBJ1-2
CDR3: CASSFPVARNYGYTF
DNA: TGTGCCAGCAGCTTCCCCGTAGCGAGGAACTATGGCTACACCTTC

D: TRBD2
size: .
V: TRBV6-5
J: TRBJ2-1
CDR3: CASRTGTSGSNEQFF
DNA: TGTGCCAGCAGAACCGGGACTAGCGGCTCAAATGAGCAGTTCTTC

D: TRBD2
size: .
V: TRBV2
J: TRBJ2-7
CDR3: CASSVGLAGVVGEQYF
DNA: TGTGCCAGCAGTGTGGGGCTAGCGGGAGTTGTGGGCGAGCAGTACTTC

D: TRBD1
size: once
V: TRBV5-1
J: TRBJ1-3
CDR3: CASSLDRGPGNTIYF
DNA: TGCGCCAGCAGCTTAGACAGGGGGCCAGGAAACACCATATATTTT

D: .
size: .
V: TRBV27
J: TRBJ1-5
CDR3: CASSLIGGGQPQHF
DNA: TGTGCCAGCAGTTTGATTGGGGGCGGTCAGCCCCAGCATTTT

D: .
size: .
V: TRBV5-1
J: TRBJ1-5
CDR3: CASSLGQADQPQHF
DNA: TGCGCCAGCAGCTTGGGACAGGCGGATCAGCCCCAGCATTTT

D: TRBD2
size: .
V: TRBV16
J: TRBJ2-1
CDR3: CASSLGGGNEQFF
DNA: TGTGCCAGCAGCCTCGGGGGGGGCAATGAGCAGTTCTTC

D: .
size: .
V: TRBV6-1
J: TRBJ2-5
CDR3: CASTRGGGEETQYF
DNA: TGTGCCAGCACCCGAGGAGGGGGCGAAGAGACCCAGTACTTC

D: TRBD1
size: .
V: TRBV29-1
J: TRBJ1-2
CDR3: CSVHRWDRDYGYTF
DNA: TGCAGCGTCCACCGCTGGGACAGAGACTATGGCTACACCTTC

D: .
size: .
V: TRBV11-2
J: TRBJ1-1
CDR3: CASSTRSDRTAEAFF
DNA: TGTGCCAGCAGCACAAGGAGCGACAGGACCGCTGAAGCTTTCTTT

D: TRBD1
size: .
V: TRBV9
J: TRBJ1-2
CDR3: CASSVDRESGGYTF
DNA: TGTGCCAGCAGCGTTGACAGGGAGTCTGGAGGCTACACCTTC

D: .
size: .
V: TRBV19
J: TRBJ1-5
CDR3: CASTLGNMVSNQPQHF
DNA: TGTGCCAGTACCTTGGGCAACATGGTGAGCAATCAGCCCCAGCATTTT

D: TRBD1
size: .
V: TRBV6-5
J: TRBJ2-7
CDR3: CASTSGTGIYEQYF
DNA: TGTGCCAGCACCTCCGGGACAGGGATATACGAGCAGTACTTC

D: .
size: .
V: TRBV28
J: TRBJ2-4
CDR3: CASSTLRELLAKNIQYF
DNA: TGTGCCAGCAGTACCTTGAGGGAGCTACTAGCCAAAAACATTCAGTACTTC

D: TRBD1
size: .
V: TRBV7-9
J: TRBJ1-2
CDR3: CASSPGTGGIYGYTF
DNA: TGTGCCAGCAGCCCCGGGACAGGGGGTATCTATGGCTACACCTTC

D: .
size: .
V: TRBV5-1
J: TRBJ2-2
CDR3: CASRPGVSGELFF
DNA: TGCGCCAGCCGCCCAGGTGTGTCCGGGGAGCTGTTTTTT

D: .
size: .
V: TRBV28
J: TRBJ1-4
CDR3: CASSLAGGASGEKLFF
DNA: TGTGCCAGCAGCCTGGCGGGGGGCGCGTCTGGAGAAAAACTGTTTTTT

D: TRBD1
size: .
V: TRBV6-1
J: TRBJ1-5
CDR3: CASSAGTAINQPQHF
DNA: TGTGCCAGCAGTGCCGGGACAGCGATCAATCAGCCCCAGCATTTT

D: TRBD1
size: .
V: TRBV6-1
J: TRBJ2-7
CDR3: CASSEWGTVTYEQYF
DNA: TGTGCCAGCAGTGAATGGGGGACAGTGACCTACGAGCAGTACTTC

D: TRBD2
size: .
V: TRBV10-3
J: TRBJ2-2
CDR3: CAISALAGVSNTGELFF
DNA: TGTGCCATCAGTGCTTTAGCGGGGGTATCGAACACCGGGGAGCTGTTTTTT

D: .
size: .
V: TRBV2
J: TRBJ2-1
CDR3: CASSALANEQFF
DNA: TGTGCCAGCAGTGCACTAGCCAATGAGCAGTTCTTC

D: TRBD1
size: .
V: TRBV30
J: TRBJ1-1
CDR3: CAWNTGTGGAETEAFF
DNA: TGTGCCTGGAATACCGGGACAGGGGGCGCGGAAACTGAAGCTTTCTTT

D: .
size: .
V: TRBV9
J: TRBJ2-3
CDR3: CASSVEGGFTDTQYF
DNA: TGTGCCAGCAGCGTAGAAGGAGGATTCACAGATACGCAGTATTTT

D: .
size: once
V: TRBV27
J: TRBJ1-5
CDR3: CASRTGQNSNQPQHF
DNA: TGTGCCAGCAGGACCGGACAGAATAGCAATCAGCCCCAGCATTTT

D: .
size: .
V: TRBV11-2
J: TRBJ2-5
CDR3: CASSSPGARETQYF
DNA: TGTGCCAGCAGCTCCCCTGGGGCAAGGGAGACCCAGTACTTC

D: .
size: .
V: TRBV6-5
J: TRBJ1-1
CDR3: CASRIQDPNTEAFF
DNA: TGTGCCAGCAGGATACAGGATCCGAACACTGAAGCTTTCTTT

D: TRBD2
size: .
V: TRBV4-1
J: TRBJ2-7
CDR3: CASSRGTSGTSSYEQYF
DNA: TGCGCCAGCAGCCGTGGGACTAGCGGGACTAGCTCCTACGAGCAGTACTTC

D: TRBD2
size: .
V: TRBV7-3
J: TRBJ2-1
CDR3: CASSFGRASNEQFF
DNA: TGTGCCAGCAGCTTCGGGAGGGCCAGCAATGAGCAGTTCTTC

D: TRBD1
size: .
V: TRBV7-2
J: TRBJ2-3
CDR3: CASSRSYRGGSDTQYF
DNA: TGTGCCAGCAGCCGAAGTTACAGGGGCGGATCAGATACGCAGTATTTT

D: .
size: .
V: TRBV4-2
J: TRBJ2-3
CDR3: CASSQDGAYTDTQYF
DNA: TGTGCCAGCAGCCAAGATGGGGCCTACACAGATACGCAGTATTTT

D: TRBD1
size: .
V: TRBV5-1
J: TRBJ2-7
CDR3: CASSLEGQGGREQYF
DNA: TGCGCCAGCAGCTTGGAGGGACAGGGGGGGCGCGAGCAGTACTTC

D: TRBD1
size: .
V: TRBV7-9
J: TRBJ2-5
CDR3: CASRQGAETQYF
DNA: TGTGCCAGCCGACAGGGGGCCGAGACCCAGTACTTC

D: TRBD1
size: .
V: TRBV10-3
J: TRBJ2-7
CDR3: CAIKPGQGSYEQYF
DNA: TGTGCCATCAAACCGGGACAGGGGTCCTACGAGCAGTACTTC

D: TRBD1
size: .
V: TRBV11-2
J: TRBJ1-2
CDR3: CASSLAGTGYNYGYTF
DNA: TGTGCCAGCAGCTTAGCCGGGACAGGGTATAACTATGGCTACACCTTC

D: .
size: .
V: TRBV10-2
J: TRBJ1-3
CDR3: CASTGGEAGNTIYF
DNA: TGCGCCAGCACGGGGGGGGAGGCTGGAAACACCATATATTTT

D: TRBD1
size: .
V: TRBV30
J: TRBJ1-6
CDR3: CAWRKRPGTGDSPLHF
DNA: TGTGCCTGGAGGAAACGTCCCGGGACAGGGGATTCACCCCTCCACTTT

D: .
size: .
V: TRBV19
J: TRBJ2-1
CDR3: CASSLVSDNEQFF
DNA: TGTGCCAGTAGTTTAGTGTCAGACAATGAGCAGTTCTTC

D: .
size: .
V: TRBV4-1
J: TRBJ2-6
CDR3: CASSQRGSGANVLTF
DNA: TGCGCCAGCAGCCAACGAGGATCTGGGGCCAACGTCCTGACTTTC

D: .
size: .
V: TRBV2
J: TRBJ1-1
CDR3: CASSVRANTEAFF
DNA: TGTGCCAGCAGTGTCAGGGCGAACACTGAAGCTTTCTTT

D: .
size: .
V: TRBV5-5
J: TRBJ2-1
CDR3: CASSSFGWRNIYNEQFF
DNA: TGTGCCAGCAGCTCCTTTGGGTGGCGGAATATCTACAATGAGCAGTTCTTC

D: TRBD2
size: .
V: TRBV7-8
J: TRBJ2-1
CDR3: CASSLIGGSSYNEQFF
DNA: TGTGCCAGCAGCTTAATCGGCGGGAGCTCCTACAATGAGCAGTTCTTC

D: .
size: .
V: TRBV5-1
J: TRBJ1-2
CDR3: CASSLGGGSYGYTF
DNA: TGCGCCAGCAGCTTGGGCGGGGGCTCCTATGGCTACACCTTC

D: TRBD1
size: .
V: TRBV25-1
J: TRBJ2-1
CDR3: CASSLRQGRKGEQFF
DNA: TGTGCCAGCAGCCTGAGACAGGGACGGAAGGGTGAGCAGTTCTTC

D: .
size: .
V: TRBV7-2
J: TRBJ1-1
CDR3: CASSYSRGGNTEAFF
DNA: TGTGCCAGCAGCTATTCGAGGGGGGGGAACACTGAAGCTTTCTTT

D: TRBD2
size: once
V: TRBV9
J: TRBJ2-1
CDR3: CASSEHLAGGYNEQFF
DNA: TGTGCCAGCAGCGAGCATCTAGCGGGGGGGTACAATGAGCAGTTCTTC

D: TRBD1
size: .
V: TRBV19
J: TRBJ2-7
CDR3: CATPSRNRGHEQYF
DNA: TGTGCCACCCCGTCAAGGAACAGGGGGCACGAGCAGTACTTC

D: TRBD1
size: .
V: TRBV28
J: TRBJ2-7
CDR3: CATTRDRAYEQYF
DNA: TGTGCCACCACACGGGACAGGGCTTACGAGCAGTACTTC

D: .
size: .
V: TRBV4-1
J: TRBJ1-1
CDR3: CASSHVSGIRTEAFF
DNA: TGCGCCAGCAGCCATGTATCGGGGATCAGGACTGAAGCTTTCTTT

D: TRBD2
size: .
V: TRBV6-1
J: TRBJ2-7
CDR3: CASRAGTSGSYEQYF
DNA: TGTGCCAGCAGGGCCGGGACTAGCGGCTCCTACGAGCAGTACTTC

D: .
size: .
V: TRBV18
J: TRBJ1-1
CDR3: CASSPQGAEAFF
DNA: TGTGCCAGCTCACCACAGGGGGCTGAAGCTTTCTTT

D: TRBD2
size: .
V: TRBV7-2
J: TRBJ2-3
CDR3: CASSIAKASGTDTQYF
DNA: TGTGCCAGCAGCATAGCAAAGGCTAGCGGGACAGATACGCAGTATTTT

D: .
size: .
V: TRBV27
J: TRBJ1-1
CDR3: CASLNEVNTEAFF
DNA: TGTGCCAGCCTTAATGAGGTGAACACTGAAGCTTTCTTT

D: .
size: .
V: TRBV6-1
J: TRBJ1-5
CDR3: CASITRGNQPQHF
DNA: TGTGCCAGCATTACGAGAGGCAATCAGCCCCAGCATTTT

D: TRBD1
size: .
V: TRBV4-1
J: TRBJ1-5
CDR3: CASSQEPLLPGGRQPQHF
DNA: TGCGCCAGCAGCCAAGAGCCCCTTCTACCAGGGGGTCGGCAGCCCCAGCATTTT

D: TRBD1
size: .
V: TRBV6-5
J: TRBJ1-2
CDR3: CASSYEPGGGYTF
DNA: TGTGCCAGCAGTTACGAGCCAGGGGGAGGCTACACCTTC

D: .
size: .
V: TRBV5-1
J: TRBJ2-1
CDR3: CASSLSLPHLSEQFF
DNA: TGCGCCAGCAGCTTATCCTTACCGCATCTAAGTGAGCAGTTCTTC

D: .
size: .
V: TRBV2
J: TRBJ1-4
CDR3: CASREGRVATNEKLFF
DNA: TGTGCCAGCAGAGAAGGACGGGTTGCAACTAATGAAAAACTGTTTTTT